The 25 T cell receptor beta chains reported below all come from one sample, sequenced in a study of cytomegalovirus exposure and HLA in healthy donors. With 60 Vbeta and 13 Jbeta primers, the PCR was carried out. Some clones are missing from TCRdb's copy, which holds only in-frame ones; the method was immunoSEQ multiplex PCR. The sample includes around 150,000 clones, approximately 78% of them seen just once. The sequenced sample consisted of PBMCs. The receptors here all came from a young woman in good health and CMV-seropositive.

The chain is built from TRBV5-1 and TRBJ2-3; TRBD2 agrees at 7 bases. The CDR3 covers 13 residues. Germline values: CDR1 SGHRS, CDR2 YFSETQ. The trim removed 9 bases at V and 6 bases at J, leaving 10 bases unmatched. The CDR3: CATSRTSTDTQYF. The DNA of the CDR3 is TGCGCCACCTCTCGGACTAGTACCGATACGCAGTATTTT.

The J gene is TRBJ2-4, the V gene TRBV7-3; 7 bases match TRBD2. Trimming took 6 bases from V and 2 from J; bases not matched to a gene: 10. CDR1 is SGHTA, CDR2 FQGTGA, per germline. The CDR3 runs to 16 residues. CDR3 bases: TGTGCCAGCAGTCTTCGCGGGGGAACAACCAAAAACATTCAGTACTTC. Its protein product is CASSLRGGTTKNIQYF. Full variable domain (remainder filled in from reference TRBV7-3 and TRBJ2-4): GAGVSQTPSNKVTEKGKYVELRCDPISGHTALYWYRQSLGQGPEFLIYFQGTGAADDSGLPNDRFFAVRPEGSVSTLKIQRTERGDSAVYLCASSLRGGTTKNIQYFGAGTRLSVL.

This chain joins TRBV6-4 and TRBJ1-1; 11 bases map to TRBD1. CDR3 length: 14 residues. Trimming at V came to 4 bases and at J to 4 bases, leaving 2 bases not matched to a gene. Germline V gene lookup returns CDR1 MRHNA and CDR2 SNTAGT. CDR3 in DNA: TGTGCCAGCAGTGCCGGGACAGGGGGCACTGAAGCTTTCTTT. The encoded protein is CASSAGTGGTEAFF.

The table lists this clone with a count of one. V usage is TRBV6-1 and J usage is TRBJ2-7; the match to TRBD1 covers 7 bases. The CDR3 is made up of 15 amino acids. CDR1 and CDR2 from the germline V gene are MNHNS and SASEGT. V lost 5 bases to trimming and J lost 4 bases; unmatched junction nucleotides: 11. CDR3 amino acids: CASSFAGTDLYEQYF. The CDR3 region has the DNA TGTGCCAGCAGTTTCGCCGGGACAGACTTATACGAGCAGTACTTC.

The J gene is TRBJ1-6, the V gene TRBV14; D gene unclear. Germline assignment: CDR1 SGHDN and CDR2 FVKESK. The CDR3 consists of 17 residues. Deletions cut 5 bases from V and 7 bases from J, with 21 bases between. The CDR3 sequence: CASSVRLGEIDNSPLHF. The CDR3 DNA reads TGTGCCAGCAGCGTTCGTCTGGGAGAAATCGACAATTCACCCCTCCACTTT.

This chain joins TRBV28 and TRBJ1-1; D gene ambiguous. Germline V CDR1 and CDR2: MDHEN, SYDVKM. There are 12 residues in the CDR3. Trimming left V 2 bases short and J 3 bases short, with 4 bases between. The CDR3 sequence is CASSLRDTEAFF. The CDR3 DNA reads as TGTGCCAGCAGTTTACGGGACACTGAAGCTTTCTTT.

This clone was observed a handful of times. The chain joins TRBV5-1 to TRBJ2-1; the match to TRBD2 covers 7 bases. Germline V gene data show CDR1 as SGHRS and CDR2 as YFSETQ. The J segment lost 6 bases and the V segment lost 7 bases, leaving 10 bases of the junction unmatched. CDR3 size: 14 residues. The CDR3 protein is CASRERGEFNEQFF. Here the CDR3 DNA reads TGCGCCAGCCGGGAGCGGGGAGAATTCAATGAGCAGTTCTTC.

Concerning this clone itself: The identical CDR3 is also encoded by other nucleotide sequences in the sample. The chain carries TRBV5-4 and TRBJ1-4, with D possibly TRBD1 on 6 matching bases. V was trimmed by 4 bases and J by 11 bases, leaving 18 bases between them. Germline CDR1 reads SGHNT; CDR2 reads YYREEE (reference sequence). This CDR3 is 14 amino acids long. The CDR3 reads CASSTDRSLLKLFF. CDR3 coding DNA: TGTGCCAGCAGCACCGACAGGAGTCTTCTGAAACTGTTTTTT. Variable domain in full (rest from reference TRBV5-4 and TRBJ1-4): ETGVTQSPTHLIKTRGQQVTLRCSSQSGHNTVSWYQQALGQGPQFIFQYYREEENGRGNFPPRFSGLQFPNYSSELNVNALELDDSALYLCASSTDRSLLKLFFGSGTQLSVL.

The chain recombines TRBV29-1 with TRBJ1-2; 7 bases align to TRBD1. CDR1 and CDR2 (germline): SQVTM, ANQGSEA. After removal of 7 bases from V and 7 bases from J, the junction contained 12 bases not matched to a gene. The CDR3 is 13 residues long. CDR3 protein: CSAGVGGMGGYTF. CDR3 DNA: TGCAGCGCCGGGGTAGGGGGCATGGGTGGCTACACCTTC.

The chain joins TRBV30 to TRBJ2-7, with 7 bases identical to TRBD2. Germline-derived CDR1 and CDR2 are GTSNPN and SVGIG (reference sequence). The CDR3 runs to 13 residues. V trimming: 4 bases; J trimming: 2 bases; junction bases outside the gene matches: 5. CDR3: CAWIGAGAYEQYF. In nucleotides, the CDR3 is TGTGCCTGGATCGGGGCGGGGGCCTACGAGCAGTACTTC. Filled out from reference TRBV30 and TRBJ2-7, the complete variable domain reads SQTIHQWPATLVQPVGSPLSLECTVEGTSNPNLYWYRQAAGRGLQLLFYSVGIGQISSEVPQNLSASRPQDRQFILSSKKLLLSDSGFYLCAWIGAGAYEQYFGPGTRLTVT.

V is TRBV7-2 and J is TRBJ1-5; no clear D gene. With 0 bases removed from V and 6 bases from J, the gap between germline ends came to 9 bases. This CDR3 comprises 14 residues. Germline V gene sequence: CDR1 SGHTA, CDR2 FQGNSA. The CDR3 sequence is CASSLARVGQPQHF. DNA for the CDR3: TGTGCCAGCAGCTTAGCGAGGGTCGGTCAGCCCCAGCATTTT.

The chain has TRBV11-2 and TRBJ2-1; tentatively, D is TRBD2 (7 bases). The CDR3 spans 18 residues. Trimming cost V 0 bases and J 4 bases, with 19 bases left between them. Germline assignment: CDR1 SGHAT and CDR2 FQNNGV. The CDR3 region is CASSLDQKGGRRYNEQFF. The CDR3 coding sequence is TGTGCCAGCAGCTTAGATCAGAAGGGGGGGCGACGATACAATGAGCAGTTCTTC.

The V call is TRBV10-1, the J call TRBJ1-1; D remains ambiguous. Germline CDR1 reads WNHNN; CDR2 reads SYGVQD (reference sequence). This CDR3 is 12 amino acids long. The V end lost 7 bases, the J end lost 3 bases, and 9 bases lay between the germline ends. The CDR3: CASTSPDTEAFF. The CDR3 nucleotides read TGCGCCAGCACGAGCCCGGACACTGAAGCTTTCTTT.

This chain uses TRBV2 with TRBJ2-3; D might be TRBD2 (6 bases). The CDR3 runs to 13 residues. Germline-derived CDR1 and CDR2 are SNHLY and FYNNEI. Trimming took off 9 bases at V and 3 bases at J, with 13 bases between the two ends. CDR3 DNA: TGTGCCAGTGTTTACGGGGGAACAGATACGCAGTATTTT. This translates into CASVYGGTDTQYF. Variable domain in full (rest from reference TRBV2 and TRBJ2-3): EPEVTQTPSHQVTQMGQEVILRCVPISNHLYFYWYRQILGQKVEFLVSFYNNEISEKSEIFDDQFSVERPDGSNFTLKIRSTKLEDSAMYFCASVYGGTDTQYFGPGTRLTVL.

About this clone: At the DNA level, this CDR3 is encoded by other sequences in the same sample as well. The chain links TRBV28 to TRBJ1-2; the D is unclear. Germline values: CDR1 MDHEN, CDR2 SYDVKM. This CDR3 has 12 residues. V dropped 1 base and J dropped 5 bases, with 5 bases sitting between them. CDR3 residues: CASSLSQYGYTF. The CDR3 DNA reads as TGTGCCAGCAGTTTATCCCAATATGGCTACACCTTC.

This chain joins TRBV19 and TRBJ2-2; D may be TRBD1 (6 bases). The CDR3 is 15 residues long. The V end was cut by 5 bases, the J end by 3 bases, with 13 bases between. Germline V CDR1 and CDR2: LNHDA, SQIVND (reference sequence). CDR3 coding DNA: TGTGCCAGTAGTCTACGGGCAGGGGACACCGGGGAGCTGTTTTTT. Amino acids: CASSLRAGDTGELFF.

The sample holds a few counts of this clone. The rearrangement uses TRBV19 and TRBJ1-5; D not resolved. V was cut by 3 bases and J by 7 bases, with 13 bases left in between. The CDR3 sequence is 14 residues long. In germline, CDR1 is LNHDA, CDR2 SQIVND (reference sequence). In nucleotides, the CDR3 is TGTGCCAGTAGTATTAAGGCAGGAGGACAGCCCCAGCATTTT. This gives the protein CASSIKAGGQPQHF.

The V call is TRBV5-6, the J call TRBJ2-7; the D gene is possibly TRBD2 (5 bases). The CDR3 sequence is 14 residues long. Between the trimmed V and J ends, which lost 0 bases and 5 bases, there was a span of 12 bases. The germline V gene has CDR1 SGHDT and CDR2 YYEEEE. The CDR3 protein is CASSLGGYINEQYF. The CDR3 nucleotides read TGTGCCAGCAGCTTGGGCGGGTACATCAACGAGCAGTACTTC.

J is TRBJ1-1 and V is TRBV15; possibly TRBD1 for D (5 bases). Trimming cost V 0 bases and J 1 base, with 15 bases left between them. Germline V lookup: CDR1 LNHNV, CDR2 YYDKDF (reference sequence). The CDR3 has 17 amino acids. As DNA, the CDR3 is TGTGCCACCAGCAGAGATAATAGGCGGGGGTGGAACACTGAAGCTTTCTTT. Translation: CATSRDNRRGWNTEAFF.

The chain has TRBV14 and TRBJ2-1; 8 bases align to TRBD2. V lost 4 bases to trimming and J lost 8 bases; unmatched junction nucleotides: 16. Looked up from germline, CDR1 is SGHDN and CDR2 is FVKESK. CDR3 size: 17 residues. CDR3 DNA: TGTGCCAGCAGCCCACGTAGCACTAGCGGAGGGAGCGATGAGCAGTTCTTC. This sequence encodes CASSPRSTSGGSDEQFF.

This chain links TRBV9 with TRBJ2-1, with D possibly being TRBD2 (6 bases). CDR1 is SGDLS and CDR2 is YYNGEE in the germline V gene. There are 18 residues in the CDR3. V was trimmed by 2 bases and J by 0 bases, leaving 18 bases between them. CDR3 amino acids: CASSVGGVDSSSYNEQFF. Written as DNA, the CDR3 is TGTGCCAGCAGCGTGGGGGGAGTTGACTCGAGCTCCTACAATGAGCAGTTCTTC.

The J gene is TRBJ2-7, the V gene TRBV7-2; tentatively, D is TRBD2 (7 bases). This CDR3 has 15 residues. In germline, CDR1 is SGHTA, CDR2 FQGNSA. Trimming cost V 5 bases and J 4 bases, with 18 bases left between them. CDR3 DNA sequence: TGTGCCAGCAGCCCCGGTTTCGGGGGGACATACGAGCAGTACTTC. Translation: CASSPGFGGTYEQYF.

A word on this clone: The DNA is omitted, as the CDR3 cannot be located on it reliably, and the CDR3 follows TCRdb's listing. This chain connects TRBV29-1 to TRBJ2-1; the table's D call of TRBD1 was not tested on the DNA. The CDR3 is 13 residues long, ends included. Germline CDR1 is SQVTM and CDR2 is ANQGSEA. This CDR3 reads CSVAHGTGGGRFF.

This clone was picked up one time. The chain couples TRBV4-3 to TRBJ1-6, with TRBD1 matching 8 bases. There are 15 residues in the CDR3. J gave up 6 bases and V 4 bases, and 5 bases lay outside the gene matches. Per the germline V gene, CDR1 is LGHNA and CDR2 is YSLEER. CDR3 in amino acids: CASSRGQGGNSPLHF. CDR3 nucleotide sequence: TGCGCCAGCAGCCGCGGACAGGGAGGTAATTCACCCCTCCACTTT.

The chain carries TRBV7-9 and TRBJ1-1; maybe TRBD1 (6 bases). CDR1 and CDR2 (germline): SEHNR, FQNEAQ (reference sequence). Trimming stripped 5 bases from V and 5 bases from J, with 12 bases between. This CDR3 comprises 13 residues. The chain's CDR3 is CASSPGGPTEAFF. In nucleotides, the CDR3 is TGTGCCAGCAGCCCTGGGGGCCCAACTGAAGCTTTCTTT.